One sample yielded the 12 T cell receptor beta chains listed below, sequenced in a study of siplizumab effects on memory and regulatory T cells. Clones were read by immunoSEQ multiplex PCR, and TCRdb kept only the in-frame ones, dropping some. Of approximately 100,000 clones in the sample, about 90% were seen once. The sample taken for sequencing was Tregs sorted from blood. These receptors all stem from a human donor in good health.

The chain employs TRBV19 and TRBJ2-4, with 7 bases matching TRBD1. The J segment lost 3 bases and the V segment lost 4 bases, leaving 9 bases of the junction unmatched. Germline loops: CDR1 LNHDA, CDR2 SQIVND (reference sequence). The CDR3 has 16 residues. This chain's CDR3 is CASSTRGIVGKNIQYF. The CDR3 DNA reads as TGTGCCAGTAGTACCAGGGGGATTGTAGGCAAAAACATTCAGTACTTC.

This sequence joins TRBV5-1 and TRBJ2-1; 8 bases are shared with TRBD2. CDR3 length equals 16 residues. From germline, CDR1 is SGHRS and CDR2 YFSETQ. Losses at the gene ends were 0 bases for V and 7 bases for J; bases not matched to a gene: 9. Written as DNA, the CDR3 is TGCGCCAGCAGCTTGGCCAGGGCGGGAGGAAGGAATGAGCAGTTCTTC. Protein sequence: CASSLARAGGRNEQFF.

This chain connects TRBV6-1 to TRBJ1-5; no reliable D call. CDR3 length equals 13 residues. Germline V gives CDR1 MNHNS, CDR2 SASEGT. The V end was cut by 6 bases, the J end by 15 bases, with 21 bases between. CDR3 DNA sequence: TGTGCCAGCAGCCGGACTTGGATGGTTGACCGGCATTTT. Its translation is CASSRTWMVDRHF.

This clone was found a few times. This chain joins TRBV7-9 and TRBJ1-1, with D uncertain. V lost 2 bases, J lost 1 base, and 5 bases lay in between. This CDR3 contains 13 residues. Germline CDR1 SEHNR, CDR2 FQNEAQ (reference sequence). The CDR3 loop is CASSLRQNTEAFF. The CDR3 region has the DNA TGTGCCAGCAGCTTAAGACAGAACACTGAAGCTTTCTTT.

The chain combines TRBV19 with TRBJ2-3; D remains ambiguous. This CDR3 contains 13 residues. Between the trimmed V and J ends, which lost 5 bases and 2 bases, there was a span of 8 bases. Germline-derived CDR1 and CDR2 are LNHDA and SQIVND (reference sequence). The CDR3, as DNA: TGTGCCAGTAGTCTTCAGCTCACAGATACGCAGTATTTT. As protein: CASSLQLTDTQYF.

The V call is TRBV29-1, the J call TRBJ2-3; D is undetermined. V dropped 6 bases and J dropped 0 bases, with 16 bases sitting between them. The CDR3 is 15 residues long. Germline CDR1 SQVTM, CDR2 ANQGSEA. This CDR3 reads CSVALRTASTDTQYF. CDR3 sequence (DNA): TGCAGCGTGGCCCTCCGAACAGCGAGCACAGATACGCAGTATTTT.

The chain uses TRBV7-9 and TRBJ2-7; 9 bases fit TRBD2. Germline lookup yields CDR1 SEHNR and CDR2 FQNEAQ (reference sequence). The CDR3 spans 16 residues. With 2 bases clipped from V and 5 bases from J, the junction kept 10 bases outside the gene matches. DNA of the CDR3: TGTGCCAGCAGCTTATATGGGAGTAGCGGGAGAGACGAGCAGTACTTC. It translates to CASSLYGSSGRDEQYF.

This chain links TRBV27 with TRBJ2-1; maybe TRBD1 (5 bases). The CDR3 has 14 residues. The V gene's germline CDR1 is MNHEY and CDR2 SMNVEV (reference sequence). The V gene lost 1 base and the J gene lost 7 bases, with 11 bases spanning the gap. Here the CDR3 DNA reads TGTGCCAGCAGTTTATTTCAGGGTCGGAATGAGCAGTTCTTC. Translation gives CASSLFQGRNEQFF.

This sequence joins TRBV2 and TRBJ2-3; D is perhaps TRBD1 or TRBD2 (5 bases each). The CDR3 covers 15 residues. CDR1 and CDR2 from the germline V gene are SNHLY and FYNNEI. Trimming took off 9 bases at V and 1 base at J, with 17 bases between the two ends. The CDR3 DNA reads TGTGCCAGTAACCGAGGGGTTAGCGGCACAGATACGCAGTATTTT. The encoded protein is CASNRGVSGTDTQYF.

The chain recombines TRBV12-2 with TRBJ2-2; the table assigns TRBD2, which was not confirmed against the DNA. TRBV12-2 is noted as a pseudogene. This CDR3 is built from 24 residues. This CDR3 reads CASRSTYPPRLAGEIRVWPGELFF. CDR3 bases: TGTGCAAGTCGCTCGACATACCCTCCCAGGCTAGCGGGAGAGATACGAGTTTGGCCCGGGGAGCTGTTTTTT.

The chain has TRBV19 and TRBJ2-1, with 10 positions matching TRBD2. V was pared by 5 bases and J by 6 bases, with 13 bases of the junction left unmatched. The germline gives CDR1 LNHDA, CDR2 SQIVND (reference sequence). This CDR3 region has 17 residues. CDR3 sequence: CASSAVASGSISNEQFF. DNA for the CDR3: TGTGCCAGTAGTGCTGTGGCTAGCGGGAGTATCTCCAATGAGCAGTTCTTC.

V usage is TRBV6-1 and J usage is TRBJ2-7, with D possibly matching TRBD1 (8 bases). CDR1 is MNHNS and CDR2 is SASEGT in the germline V gene. Trimming shortened V by 8 bases and J by 3 bases, and 14 bases separated the two germline ends. The CDR3 contains 13 residues. The chain's CDR3 is CASQNRGGYEQYF. The CDR3 nucleotides are TGTGCCAGCCAAAACAGGGGGGGCTACGAGCAGTACTTC.